Each of the 9 T cell receptor beta chains below was sequenced from the same sample in a study of blood T cells in healthy people across ages. A second PCR of 7 to 11 cycles used a sample-barcoded 5' primer and a J-beta primer mix. TCRdb re-derived calls from the 5' RACE reads in MiXCR, one entry per CDR3 protein. The sample has hundreds of thousands of distinct CDR3 sequences; 52% are singletons. Sequencing was performed on blood. The receptors stem from a man aged 55 to 70 in good health.

A remark on this clonotype: A much larger clone lies a single base off, so this may be a read error. The J gene is TRBJ1-2, the V gene TRBV6-5, with 8 bases identical to TRBD1. The germline CDR1 and CDR2 sequences are MNHEY and SVGAGI. The CDR3 loop spans 15 amino acids. CDR3 DNA sequence: TGTGCCAACAGTTACTGGAGACAGGGGAGGGGTGGCTACACCTTC. Translation: CANSYWRQGRGGYTF.

The J gene is TRBJ1-1, the V gene TRBV6-5; TRBD1 is a possible D gene (5 bases). CDR1 MNHEY and CDR2 SVGAGI come from the germline V gene. Deletions cut 6 bases from V and 10 bases from J, with 18 bases between. The CDR3 totals 13 residues. CDR3 protein: CASRLTGHQGAFF. As DNA, the CDR3 is TGTGCCAGCAGACTAACCGGACACCAGGGAGCTTTCTTT.

In its sample, this clonotype was seen a few times. J is TRBJ2-3 and V is TRBV10-3, with TRBD2 identical over 9 bases. V trimming: 5 bases; J trimming: 0 bases; junction bases outside the gene matches: 0. The CDR3 covers 14 residues. The germline gives CDR1 ENHRY, CDR2 SYGVKD. CDR3 DNA: TGTGCCATCAGTCTAGCGGGGAGCACAGATACGCAGTATTTT. Translating gives CAISLAGSTDTQYF.

The chain recombines TRBV3-1 with TRBJ1-4, with D perhaps TRBD1 (5 bases). The CDR3 consists of 15 residues. V lost 4 bases and J lost 8, with 17 bases in between. CDR1 is LGHDT and CDR2 is YNNKEL in the germline V gene (reference sequence). The CDR3 sequence is CASSPPGGFGEKLFF. The DNA for the CDR3 is TGTGCCAGCAGCCCCCCGGGGGGGTTTGGCGAAAAACTGTTTTTT.

The V gene is TRBV10-3, the J gene TRBJ2-5; D not resolved. This CDR3 is built from 14 residues. Germline V gene sequence: CDR1 ENHRY, CDR2 SYGVKD. The V gene lost 2 bases and the J gene lost 5 bases, with 12 bases spanning the gap. Written as DNA, the CDR3 is TGTGCCATCAGTGAGAGGCAGCCAGATGAGACCCAGTACTTC. It yields the protein CAISERQPDETQYF.

The gene calls are TRBV20-1 and TRBJ1-5; D unclear. This CDR3 comprises 14 residues. Trimming cost V 1 base and J 1 base, with 8 bases left between them. Germline CDR1 reads DFQATT; CDR2 reads SNEGSKA (reference sequence). CDR3 protein: CSARAGGSNQPQHF. The CDR3 nucleotides are TGCAGTGCTAGAGCCGGCGGAAGCAATCAGCCCCAGCATTTT.

This clonotype was seen just once. V gene TRBV11-2 combines with J gene TRBJ2-5, with TRBD2 identical over 8 bases. The CDR3 covers 16 residues. V shed 3 bases, J shed 4 bases, and the junction held 10 bases outside the gene matches. The germline gives CDR1 SGHAT, CDR2 FQNNGV. The DNA of the CDR3 is TGTGCCAGCAGCTTGGGGACTAGTGGGTATGGAGAGACCCAGTACTTC. Translated: CASSLGTSGYGETQYF.

The chain recombines TRBV12-5 with TRBJ2-1, with 8 bases identical to TRBD2. Matching the DNA end better, TRBJ2-7 makes the J call doubtful. The CDR3 consists of 17 residues. CDR1 is LGHNT, CDR2 FRNRAP, per germline. The CDR3 is CASGLRGGQGSYNEQYF. CDR3 DNA sequence: TGTGCTAGTGGTTTGCGGGGGGGGCAGGGCTCCTACAATGAGCAGTACTTC.

This clonotype has just a few counts. The chain carries TRBV27 and TRBJ2-7; 7 bases map to TRBD1. Germline CDR1 and CDR2: MNHEY and SMNVEV (reference sequence). J was trimmed by 1 base and V by 5 bases; bases with no gene match: 8. This CDR3 region has 15 residues. CDR3 sequence: CASSEPGTASYEQYF. Written as DNA, the CDR3 is TGTGCCAGCAGTGAACCGGGGACAGCATCCTACGAGCAGTACTTC.